This T cell receptor (beta chain) derives from a study of blood T cell repertoires in COVID-19. Study context: Material from acute and convalescent COVID-19 was sourced from the United States, Italy and Spain. PBMCs, B-cell-depleted T cells, or T cells provided the cDNA or gDNA that made up the material.

V was shortened by 3 bases and J by 8 bases, with 13 bases between the two germline ends. The CDR3 runs 13 residues. How the authors handled the data: By means of reference gene primer amplification, nucleated cell counts were estimated. Sequencing used immunoSEQ multiplex PCR; TCRdb keeps in-frame clones, though not all of them. V and J calls and clone size are as listed in that table; D and trimming were resolved from the DNA. The table has tens of thousands of clones, 75% to 85% seen once. About this clone: This same CDR3 is encoded by further DNA sequences in the sample.

Sequences were obtained from peripheral blood. V and J are TRBV12-3 or TRBV12-4 and TRBJ1-2, with D unresolved. This clonotype was sampled from an older woman with acute or convalescent COVID-19. DNA for the CDR3: TGTGCCAGCAGTTTGGGGAGAGGAGGGGGCTACACCTTC. The encoded protein is CASSLGRGGGYTF.